A selection of T cell receptor beta chains follows, all from one sample in a study of blood T cell repertoires in COVID-19. Profiling relied on immunoSEQ multiplex PCR, and the TCRdb table lists in-frame clones only, not all of them. The profile shows roughly 74,000 clones, about 90% of them singletons. Sequenced: peripheral blood. The receptors derive from a woman over 75 with active or convalescent COVID-19. Both conserved end residues are part of each CDR3. The order of the fields is J gene, D gene, CDR3 length, clone size, V gene, CDR3 protein, CDR3 DNA. D genes are given only for firm matches. Where a row states a size, it is once, few, many or the class of an expanded clone; other rows omit it.

TRBJ2-4 TRBD2 15 once TRBV6-5 CASSYSRGAGDSQYF TGTGCCAGCAGTTACTCTCGTGGAGCGGGAGACTCGCAGTACTTC
TRBJ1-3 - 15 - TRBV19 CASSRAANSGNTIYF TGTGCCAGTAGTAGGGCTGCCAACTCTGGAAACACCATATATTTT
TRBJ1-4 - 14 - TRBV7-9 CASKVWEGGEKLFF TGTGCCAGCAAGGTTTGGGAGGGCGGTGAAAAACTGTTTTTT
TRBJ1-1 TRBD1 13 - TRBV6-4 CASRGTGAGEAFF TGTGCCAGCAGGGGAACAGGGGCTGGTGAAGCTTTCTTT
TRBJ1-6 - 13 - TRBV7-3 CASSLRARSPLHF TGTGCCAGCAGCTTAAGGGCGCGCTCGCCCCTCCACTTT
TRBJ2-3 TRBD2 17 - TRBV5-4 CASSRSLAEASTDTQYF TGTGCCAGCAGCAGATCACTAGCGGAGGCAAGCACAGATACGCAGTATTTT
TRBJ2-2 - 13 - TRBV24-1 CATSESGGRELFF TGTGCCACCAGTGAATCGGGTGGTAGGGAGCTGTTTTTT
TRBJ1-6 - 14 - TRBV7-2 CASSLVDYNSPLHF TGTGCCAGCAGCTTAGTAGACTATAATTCACCCCTCCACTTT
TRBJ1-1 - 14 - TRBV5-1 CASKIRQENTEAFF TGCGCCAGCAAAATCCGACAGGAGAACACTGAAGCTTTCTTT
TRBJ1-2 - 15 - TRBV18 CASSPPPAQYYGYTF TGTGCCAGCTCACCACCGCCAGCGCAATACTATGGCTACACCTTC
TRBJ1-5 TRBD1 18 - TRBV19 CASSILGQGEGPEQPQHF TGTGCCAGTAGTATCCTAGGACAGGGAGAGGGGCCGGAACAGCCCCAGCATTTT
TRBJ1-2 TRBD1 17 few TRBV16 CASSQSGTGRTRFGYTF TGTGCCAGCAGCCAATCCGGGACAGGTAGAACTCGGTTCGGCTACACCTTC
TRBJ1-6 - 13 few TRBV7-9 CASSLVGGTPLHF TGTGCCAGCAGTTTGGTTGGGGGGACACCCCTCCACTTT
TRBJ2-2 TRBD1 14 - TRBV19 CASTRDRHTGELFF TGTGCCAGTACCCGGGACAGACACACCGGGGAGCTGTTTTTT
TRBJ2-2 TRBD1 17 - TRBV5-1 CASDRTGTSANTGELFF TGCGCCAGTGATAGGACAGGCACCTCCGCGAACACCGGGGAGCTGTTTTTT
TRBJ1-1 - 13 few TRBV29-1 CSVGGGGSTEAFF TGCAGCGTGGGAGGGGGAGGGAGCACTGAAGCTTTCTTT
TRBJ2-3 - 16 - TRBV27 CASRTVRLGDADTQYF TGTGCCAGCAGGACAGTAAGACTTGGGGATGCAGATACGCAGTATTTT